One sample yielded the 6 T cell receptor beta chains listed below, sequenced in a study of response to subunit inactivated influenza vaccine. TCRdb used MiXCR to reprocess the RT-PCR reads, holding one entry per CDR3 protein. This table holds 450,000 to 600,000 distinct CDR3 sequences, 6.5% to 8% found once. The sample in question was PBMCs from blood, obtained roughly 24 months after vaccination. These TCRs come from a man aged 50 to 75 who received an inactivated influenza vaccine.

This clonotype has only a few counts. The chain is built from TRBV4-3 and TRBJ2-7, with TRBD2 as a possible D gene (5 bases). This CDR3 has 13 residues. Trimming took 5 bases from V and 3 from J, leaving 11 bases between them. Germline CDR1 is LGHNA and CDR2 is YSLEER. The CDR3 DNA reads TGCGCCAGCAGCTCCCAACTAGACTACGAGCAGTACTTC. Its protein is CASSSQLDYEQYF.

The chain employs TRBV6-1 and TRBJ1-3; D is unresolved. Germline CDR1 and CDR2: MNHNS and SASEGT. The CDR3 is 13 amino acids. Trimming cost V 7 bases and J 0 bases, with 7 bases left between them. CDR3 protein: CASMSLSGNTIYF. In nucleotides, the CDR3 is TGTGCCAGCATGTCCCTCTCTGGAAACACCATATATTTT.

This clonotype has just a few counts. This chain joins TRBV18 and TRBJ1-1; 9 bases are shared with TRBD1. After removal of 6 bases from V and 4 bases from J, the junction contained 9 bases not matched to a gene. This CDR3 is 15 amino acids long. Looked up from germline, CDR1 is KGHSH and CDR2 is LQKENI. CDR3 region: CASSGSGQGITEAFF. CDR3 sequence (DNA): TGTGCCAGCTCGGGATCGGGACAGGGCATCACTGAAGCTTTCTTT. Combining the CDR3 with reference TRBV18 and TRBJ1-1 gives the whole variable domain NAGVMQNPRHLVRRRGQEARLRCSPMKGHSHVYWYRQLPEEGLKFMVYLQKENIIDESGMPKERFSAEFPKEGPSILRIQQVVRGDSAAYFCASSGSGQGITEAFFGQGTRLTVV.

In this sample, this clonotype turned up a few times. The CDR3 loop reads CASSLPVAGGEQYF. Here the CDR3 DNA reads TGCGCCAGCAGCTTGCCGGTAGCGGGAGGCGAGCAGTACTTC. The J gene is TRBJ2-7, the V gene TRBV5-1; 10 nucleotides agree with TRBD2. The germline gives CDR1 SGHRS, CDR2 YFSETQ. V gave up 1 base and J gave up 6 bases; unmatched junction bases: 4. The CDR3 consists of 14 residues.

This clonotype was recorded a few times. CDR3 loop: CASSPPGLAATGELFF. The DNA for the CDR3 is TGTGCCAGCAGTCCTCCGGGACTAGCTGCCACCGGGGAGCTGTTTTTT. The gene calls are TRBV28 and TRBJ2-2, with 9 positions matching TRBD2. V dropped 5 bases and J dropped 4; count of bases not matched to a gene: 8. The CDR3 extends over 16 amino acids. Germline-derived CDR1 and CDR2 are MDHEN and SYDVKM.

This clonotype was detected only a few times. V usage is TRBV11-3 and J usage is TRBJ2-7, with 9 bases identical to TRBD1. Germline loops: CDR1 SGHNT, CDR2 YENEEA. The CDR3 has 15 residues. V shed 5 bases, J shed 6 bases, and the junction held 11 bases outside the gene matches. The CDR3 DNA reads TGTGCCAGCAGCCCAACGGGACAGGGAGTAGGCGAGCAGTACTTC. Translating it yields CASSPTGQGVGEQYF.